The next 17 T cell receptor beta chains were all read from a single sample in a study of T cells after yellow fever vaccination. In TCRdb, the 5' RACE reads were re-called with MiXCR into one record per CDR3 protein. The repertoire holds roughly 520,000 distinct CDR3 sequences, with around a fifth as singletons. Sequences were derived from PBMCs, sampled approximately 22 days after the first yellow fever vaccination. The source is a man aged 18 to 29 who received the YFV17D yellow fever vaccine.

This clonotype has just a few counts. The rearrangement links TRBV28 to TRBJ1-5; 8 bases align to TRBD1. The CDR3 has 15 amino acids. In germline, CDR1 is MDHEN, CDR2 SYDVKM. The trim removed 5 bases at V and 5 bases at J, leaving 8 bases unmatched. CDR3 coding DNA: TGTGCCAGCAGTCCCCTTGGACAGGGTTATCAGCCCCAGCATTTT. Translated: CASSPLGQGYQPQHF.

The chain joins TRBV6-5 to TRBJ1-4, with D tentatively TRBD1 (6 bases). This CDR3 has 14 amino acids. V lost 4 bases and J lost 4, with 10 bases in between. The V gene's germline CDR1 is MNHEY and CDR2 SVGAGI. As DNA, the CDR3 is TGTGCCAGCAGTTCCATGGACAGTAATGAAAAACTGTTTTTT. Translated, it gives CASSSMDSNEKLFF.

This clonotype was counted a few times. The chain links TRBV29-1 to TRBJ1-1; 9 bases line up with TRBD1. The trim removed 4 bases at V and 5 bases at J, leaving 5 bases unmatched. This CDR3 is built from 13 residues. Germline lookup yields CDR1 SQVTM and CDR2 ANQGSEA. Here the CDR3 reads CSVAGTGMTEAFF. For the CDR3, the DNA is TGCAGCGTTGCCGGGACAGGGATGACTGAAGCTTTCTTT.

This clonotype was observed a few times. The chain combines TRBV12-3 or TRBV12-4 with TRBJ2-2, with 10 bases matching TRBD2. This CDR3 is built from 14 residues. With 2 bases clipped from V and 6 bases from J, the junction kept 0 bases outside the gene matches. This chain's CDR3 is CASSLSGGAGELFF. The DNA for the CDR3 is TGTGCCAGCAGTTTAAGCGGGGGGGCCGGGGAGCTGTTTTTT.

The CDR3 nucleotides read TGTGCCAGCTGGGGGGCGGCTGAAGCTTTCTTT. Translation: CASWGAAEAFF. This chain links TRBV5-4 with TRBJ1-1; tentatively, D is TRBD1 (6 bases). Germline assignment: CDR1 SGHNT and CDR2 YYREEE (reference sequence). Trimming took 7 bases from V and 6 from J, leaving 10 bases between them. The CDR3 totals 11 residues.

The chain is built from TRBV6-4 and TRBJ2-2; tentatively, D is TRBD1 (5 bases). V was trimmed by 4 bases and J by 6 bases, leaving 12 bases between them. The CDR3 sequence is 14 residues long. In germline, CDR1 is MRHNA, CDR2 SNTAGT. In DNA form, the CDR3 reads TGTGCCAGCAGTGCGGACACTTTCGCCGGGGAGCTGTTTTTT. Translating it yields CASSADTFAGELFF.

This clonotype appeared a few times. V gene TRBV20-1 combines with J gene TRBJ2-4; 7 bases align to TRBD1. V shed 6 bases, J shed 5 bases, and the junction held 4 bases outside the gene matches. The CDR3 is made up of 12 amino acids. Germline V lookup: CDR1 DFQATT, CDR2 SNEGSKA (reference sequence). The CDR3 bases are TGCAGTGCACCTGGGACAGAAAACATTCAGTACTTC. Its protein product is CSAPGTENIQYF.

This clonotype was seen more than once but under ten times. The chain joins TRBV12-3 or TRBV12-4 to TRBJ2-5, with a possible D match to TRBD1 (6 bases). The CDR3 is 14 amino acids. Trimming removed 5 bases from V and 5 bases from J, with 15 bases in between. The CDR3 is CASSNEAGAETQYF. In nucleotides, the CDR3 is TGTGCCAGCAGTAACGAAGCAGGGGCGGAGACCCAGTACTTC.

V is TRBV7-2 and J is TRBJ1-2; TRBD1 matches 10 bases. The CDR3 length is 17 residues. V shed 5 bases and J 4 bases; nucleotides not matched to a gene: 13. CDR1 is SGHTA and CDR2 is FQGNSA in the germline V gene. In nucleotides, the CDR3 is TGTGCCAGCAGCCCGACGTATCCGGGACAGGGGAGCTATGGCTACACCTTC. Its translation is CASSPTYPGQGSYGYTF.

The chain joins TRBV10-3 to TRBJ2-7; 8 bases match TRBD2. V was clipped by 2 bases and J by 2 bases; unmatched bases: 8. The CDR3 is made up of 16 amino acids. CDR1 is ENHRY, CDR2 SYGVKD, per germline. The CDR3 loop reads CAISEGPGGITYEQYF. CDR3 bases: TGTGCCATCAGTGAGGGGCCGGGGGGGATCACCTACGAGCAGTACTTC.

In this sample, this clonotype turned up a few times. CDR3 protein: CASRGFNYEQYF. CDR3 nucleotide sequence: TGCGCCAGCAGGGGGTTCAATTACGAGCAGTACTTC. The chain has TRBV4-1 and TRBJ2-7; D is ambiguous. The CDR3 is 12 residues long. V was cut by 6 bases and J by 4 bases, with 10 bases left in between. The V gene's germline CDR1 is MGHRA and CDR2 YSYEKL.

The CDR3 loop reads CASSLGSGTGGETQYF. CDR3 coding DNA: TGTGCCAGCAGCTTAGGGTCCGGGACAGGGGGAGAGACCCAGTACTTC. The chain is built from TRBV7-2 and TRBJ2-5; 11 bases are a match to TRBD1. The CDR3 has 16 amino acids. V lost 1 base, J lost 4 bases, and 5 bases stayed unmatched. Germline V gives CDR1 SGHTA, CDR2 FQGNSA.

In this sample, this clonotype turned up once. The V gene is TRBV6-2 or TRBV6-3, the J gene TRBJ2-5; 12 nucleotides align to TRBD1. This CDR3 spans 18 amino acids. Germline lookup yields CDR1 MNHEY and CDR2 SVGEGT. J gave up 4 bases and V 2 bases, and 11 bases lay outside the gene matches. The CDR3 protein is CASSYVGQGAFWVETQYF. Written as DNA, the CDR3 is TGTGCCAGCAGTTACGTGGGACAGGGGGCCTTTTGGGTAGAGACCCAGTACTTC.

The chain is built from TRBV4-3 and TRBJ2-6; 7 bases map to TRBD1. The CDR3 contains 18 residues. Per the germline V gene, CDR1 is LGHNA and CDR2 is YSLEER. Trimming cost V 5 bases and J 1 base; bases outside gene matches: 11. CDR3 residues: CASSEVGQIVSGANVLTF. The CDR3 nucleotides read TGCGCCAGCAGCGAGGTGGGACAGATCGTTTCTGGGGCCAACGTCCTGACTTTC.

V and J are TRBV5-1 and TRBJ2-7, with D perhaps matching TRBD1 (6 bases). With 0 bases removed from V and 4 bases from J, the gap between germline ends came to 20 bases. The CDR3 length is 17 residues. From germline, CDR1 is SGHRS and CDR2 YFSETQ. This CDR3 reads CASSLEGALGASYEQYF. DNA of the CDR3: TGCGCCAGCAGCTTGGAAGGGGCACTGGGGGCGTCATACGAGCAGTACTTC. Drawing the rest from reference TRBV5-1 and TRBJ2-7, the complete variable domain is KAGVTQTPRYLIKTRGQQVTLSCSPISGHRSVSWYQQTPGQGLQFLFEYFSETQRNKGNFPGRFSGRQFSNSRSEMNVSTLELGDSALYLCASSLEGALGASYEQYFGPGTRLTVT.

The chain uses TRBV20-1 and TRBJ2-3; 14 nucleotides align to TRBD2. CDR1 and CDR2 (germline): DFQATT, SNEGSKA (reference sequence). The CDR3 contains 17 residues. Losses at the gene ends were 0 bases for V and 5 bases for J; bases not matched to a gene: 7. DNA of the CDR3: TGCAGTGCTAGAGATCCGACTAGCGGGGGGGCCGGAGATACGCAGTATTTT. It is translated as CSARDPTSGGAGDTQYF.

The table lists this clonotype with a count of one. V gene TRBV27 combines with J gene TRBJ1-5; D might be TRBD1 (5 bases). The CDR3 is made up of 14 amino acids. Trimming removed 6 bases at V and 2 bases at J, with 11 bases between. Germline assignment: CDR1 MNHEY and CDR2 SMNVEV (reference sequence). The CDR3 nucleotides are TGTGCCAGCAGATCCTGGGGCGGCAATCAGCCCCAGCATTTT. It yields the protein CASRSWGGNQPQHF.